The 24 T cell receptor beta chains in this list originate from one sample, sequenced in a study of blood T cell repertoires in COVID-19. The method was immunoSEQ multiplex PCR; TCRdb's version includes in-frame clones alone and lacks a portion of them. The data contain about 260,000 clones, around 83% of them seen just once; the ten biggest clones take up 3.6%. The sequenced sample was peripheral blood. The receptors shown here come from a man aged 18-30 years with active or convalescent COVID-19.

This CDR3 reads CASRRGASGYNEQFF. The CDR3 DNA reads as TGTGCCAGCAGGCGCGGAGCTAGCGGATACAATGAGCAGTTCTTC. J is TRBJ2-1 and V is TRBV13; 7 bases align to TRBD2. Germline CDR1 is PRHDT and CDR2 is FYEKMQ (reference sequence). CDR3 size: 15 residues. V was clipped by 6 bases and J by 4 bases; unmatched bases: 9.

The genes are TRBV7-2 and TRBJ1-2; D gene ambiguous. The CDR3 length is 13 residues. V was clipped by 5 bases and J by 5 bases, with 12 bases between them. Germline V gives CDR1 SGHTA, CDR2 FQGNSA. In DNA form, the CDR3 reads TGTGCCAGCAGCCAGAGCATCGGGTATGGCTACACCTTC. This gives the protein CASSQSIGYGYTF.

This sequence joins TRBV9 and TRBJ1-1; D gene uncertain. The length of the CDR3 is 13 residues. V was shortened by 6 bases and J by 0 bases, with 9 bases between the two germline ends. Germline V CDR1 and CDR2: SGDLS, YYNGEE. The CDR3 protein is CASKKEVNTEAFF. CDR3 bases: TGTGCCAGCAAAAAGGAGGTGAACACTGAAGCTTTCTTT.

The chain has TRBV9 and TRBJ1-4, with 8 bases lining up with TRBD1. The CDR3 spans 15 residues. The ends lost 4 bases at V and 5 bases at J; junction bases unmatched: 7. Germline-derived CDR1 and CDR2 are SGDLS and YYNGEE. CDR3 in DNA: TGTGCCAGCAGCCCAGGGGGCCGGGAGAATGAAAAACTGTTTTTT. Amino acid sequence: CASSPGGRENEKLFF.

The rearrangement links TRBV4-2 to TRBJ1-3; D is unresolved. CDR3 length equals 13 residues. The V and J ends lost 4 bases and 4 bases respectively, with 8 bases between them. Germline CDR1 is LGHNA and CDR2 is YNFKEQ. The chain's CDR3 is CASSPGLGNTIYF. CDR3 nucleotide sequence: TGTGCCAGCAGCCCGGGGTTGGGAAACACCATATATTTT.

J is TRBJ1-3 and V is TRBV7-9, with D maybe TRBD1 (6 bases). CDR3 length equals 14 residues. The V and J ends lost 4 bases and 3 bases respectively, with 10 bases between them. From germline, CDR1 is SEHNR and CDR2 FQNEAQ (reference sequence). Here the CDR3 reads CASSYRENGNTIYF. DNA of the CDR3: TGTGCCAGCAGCTACAGGGAGAATGGAAACACCATATATTTT.

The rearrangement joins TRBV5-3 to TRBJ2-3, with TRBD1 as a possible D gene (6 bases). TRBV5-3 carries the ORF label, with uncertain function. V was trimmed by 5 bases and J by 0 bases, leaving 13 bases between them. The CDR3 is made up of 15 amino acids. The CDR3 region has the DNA TGTGCCAGAAGGACCCGGGACACAAGCACAGATACGCAGTATTTT. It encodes CARRTRDTSTDTQYF.

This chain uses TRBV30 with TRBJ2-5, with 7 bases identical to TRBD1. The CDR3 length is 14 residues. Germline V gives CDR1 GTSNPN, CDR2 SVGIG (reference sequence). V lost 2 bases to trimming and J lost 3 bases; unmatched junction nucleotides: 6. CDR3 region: CAWSFSGTEETQYF. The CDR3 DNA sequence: TGTGCCTGGAGTTTTTCCGGGACAGAAGAGACCCAGTACTTC.

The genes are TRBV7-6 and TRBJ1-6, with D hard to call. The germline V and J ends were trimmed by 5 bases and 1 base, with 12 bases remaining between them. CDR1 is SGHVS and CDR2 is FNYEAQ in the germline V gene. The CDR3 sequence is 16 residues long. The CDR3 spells CASSPRGQSYNSPLHF. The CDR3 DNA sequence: TGTGCCAGCAGCCCCCGTGGGCAATCCTATAATTCACCCCTCCACTTT.

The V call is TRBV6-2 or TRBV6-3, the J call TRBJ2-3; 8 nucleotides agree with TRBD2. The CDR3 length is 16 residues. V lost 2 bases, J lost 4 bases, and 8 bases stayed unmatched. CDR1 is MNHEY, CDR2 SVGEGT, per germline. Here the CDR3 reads CASSYGPGLVSDTQYF. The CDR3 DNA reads TGTGCCAGCAGTTACGGACCGGGACTAGTGTCAGATACGCAGTATTTT.

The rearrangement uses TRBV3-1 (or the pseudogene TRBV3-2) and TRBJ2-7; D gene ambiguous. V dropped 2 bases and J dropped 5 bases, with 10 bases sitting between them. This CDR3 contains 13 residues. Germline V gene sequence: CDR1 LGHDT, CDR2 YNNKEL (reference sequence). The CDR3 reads CASSQIVANEQYF. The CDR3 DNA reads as TGTGCCAGCAGCCAAATTGTCGCGAACGAGCAGTACTTC.

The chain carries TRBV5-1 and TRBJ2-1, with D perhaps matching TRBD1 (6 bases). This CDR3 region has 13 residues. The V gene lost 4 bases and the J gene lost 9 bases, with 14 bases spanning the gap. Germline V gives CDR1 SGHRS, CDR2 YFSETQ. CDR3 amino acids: CASSGEDRFEQFF. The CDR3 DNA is TGCGCCAGCAGCGGTGAAGACAGGTTTGAGCAGTTCTTC.

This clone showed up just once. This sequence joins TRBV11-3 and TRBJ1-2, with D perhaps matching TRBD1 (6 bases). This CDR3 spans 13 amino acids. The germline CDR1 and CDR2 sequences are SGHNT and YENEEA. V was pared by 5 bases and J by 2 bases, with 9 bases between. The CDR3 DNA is TGTGCCAGCAGCCCCACAGGGAACTATGGCTACACCTTC. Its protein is CASSPTGNYGYTF.

The CDR3 coding sequence is TGTGCCAGCAGCTTGAAGGTTACCGGCGAAGGAACGGAGCAAGGAAACACCATATATTTT. This translates into CASSLKVTGEGTEQGNTIYF. The J gene is TRBJ1-3, the V gene TRBV11-3; D uncertain. Trimming stripped 3 bases from V and 4 bases from J, with 28 bases between. The germline gives CDR1 SGHNT, CDR2 YENEEA. This CDR3 comprises 20 residues.

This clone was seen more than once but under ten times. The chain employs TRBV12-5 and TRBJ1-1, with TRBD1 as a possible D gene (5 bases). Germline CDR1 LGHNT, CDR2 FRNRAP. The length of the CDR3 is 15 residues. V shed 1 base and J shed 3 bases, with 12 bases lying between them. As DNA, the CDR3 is TGTGCTAGTGGTTTGGGGGCGGGGACGGACACTGAAGCTTTCTTT. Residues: CASGLGAGTDTEAFF.

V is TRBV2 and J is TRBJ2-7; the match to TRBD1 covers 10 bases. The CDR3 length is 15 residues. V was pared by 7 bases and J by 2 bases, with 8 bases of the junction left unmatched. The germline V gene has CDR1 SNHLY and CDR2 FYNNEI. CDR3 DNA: TGTGCCAGCAAACGACCAGGGACAGGGGCCTACGAGCAGTACTTC. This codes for CASKRPGTGAYEQYF.

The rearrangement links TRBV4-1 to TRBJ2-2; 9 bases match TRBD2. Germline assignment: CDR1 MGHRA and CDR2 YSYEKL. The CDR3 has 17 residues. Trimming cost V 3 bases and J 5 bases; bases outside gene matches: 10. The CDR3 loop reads CASSQEREVTRTGELFF. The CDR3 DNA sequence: TGCGCCAGCAGCCAGGAGCGGGAGGTGACAAGGACCGGGGAGCTGTTTTTT.

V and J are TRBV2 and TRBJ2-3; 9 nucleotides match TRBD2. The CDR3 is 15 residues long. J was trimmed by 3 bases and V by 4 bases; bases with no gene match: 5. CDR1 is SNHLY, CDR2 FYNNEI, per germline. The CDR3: CASSGGAGGTDTQYF. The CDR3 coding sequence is TGTGCCAGCAGTGGAGGAGCGGGGGGAACAGATACGCAGTATTTT. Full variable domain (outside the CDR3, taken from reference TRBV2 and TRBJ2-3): EPEVTQTPSHQVTQMGQEVILRCVPISNHLYFYWYRQILGQKVEFLVSFYNNEISEKSEIFDDQFSVERPDGSNFTLKIRSTKLEDSAMYFCASSGGAGGTDTQYFGPGTRLTVL.

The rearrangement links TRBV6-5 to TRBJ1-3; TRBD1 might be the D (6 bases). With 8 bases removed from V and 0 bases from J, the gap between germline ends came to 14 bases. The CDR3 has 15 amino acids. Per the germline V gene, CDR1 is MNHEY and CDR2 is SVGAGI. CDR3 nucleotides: TGTGCCAGCGGGCTGGGACAAACCTCTGGAAACACCATATATTTT. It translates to CASGLGQTSGNTIYF.

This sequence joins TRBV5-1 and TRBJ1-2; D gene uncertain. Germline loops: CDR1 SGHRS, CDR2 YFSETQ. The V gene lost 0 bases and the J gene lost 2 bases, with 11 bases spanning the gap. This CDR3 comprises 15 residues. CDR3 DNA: TGCGCCAGCAGCTTGGTTGCAGGTGAAAACTATGGCTACACCTTC. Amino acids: CASSLVAGENYGYTF.

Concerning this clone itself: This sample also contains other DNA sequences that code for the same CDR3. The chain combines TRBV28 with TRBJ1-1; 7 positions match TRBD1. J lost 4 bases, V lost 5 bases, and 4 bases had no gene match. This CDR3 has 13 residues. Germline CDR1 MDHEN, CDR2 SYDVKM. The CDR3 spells CASSLDRVTEAFF. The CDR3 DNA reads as TGTGCCAGCAGTCTTGACAGGGTCACTGAAGCTTTCTTT.

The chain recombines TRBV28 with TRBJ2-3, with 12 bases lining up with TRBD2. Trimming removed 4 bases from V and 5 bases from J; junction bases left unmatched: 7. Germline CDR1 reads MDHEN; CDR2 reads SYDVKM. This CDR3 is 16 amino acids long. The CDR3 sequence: CASSSPGLAGGDTQYF. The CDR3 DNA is TGTGCCAGCAGTTCGCCGGGACTAGCGGGCGGAGATACGCAGTATTTT.

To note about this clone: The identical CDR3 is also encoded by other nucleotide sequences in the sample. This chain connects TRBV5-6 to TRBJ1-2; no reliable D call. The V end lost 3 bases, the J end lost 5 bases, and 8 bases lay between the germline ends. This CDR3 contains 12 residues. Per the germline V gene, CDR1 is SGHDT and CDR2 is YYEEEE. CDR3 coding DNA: TGTGCCAGCAGCTCCGGGAGTTATGGCTACACCTTC. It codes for CASSSGSYGYTF. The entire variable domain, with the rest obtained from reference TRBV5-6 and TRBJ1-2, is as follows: DAGVTQSPTHLIKTRGQQVTLRCSPKSGHDTVSWYQQALGQGPQFIFQYYEEEERQRGNFPDRFSGHQFPNYSSELNVNALLLGDSALYLCASSSGSYGYTFGSGTRLTVV.

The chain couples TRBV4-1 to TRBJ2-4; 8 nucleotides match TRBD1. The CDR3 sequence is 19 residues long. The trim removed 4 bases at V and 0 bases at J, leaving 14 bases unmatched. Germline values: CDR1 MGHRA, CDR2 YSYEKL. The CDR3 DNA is TGCGCCAGCAGCCTCAGTTGGACAGGGACAAGACTAGCCAAAAACATTCAGTACTTC. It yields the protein CASSLSWTGTRLAKNIQYF.